This TCR beta chain was recovered during a study of T-cell memory formation after mild COVID-19 (dated by TCRdb to the early 2020s). The study in broad terms: Most TCR sequence clusters were specific to one of the two donors. In a couple of donors, T-cell clones that expanded and contracted after mild COVID-19 were followed by sequencing TCRalpha and TCRbeta repertoires longitudinally. The cohort comprised two young, previously healthy adult volunteers, one female and one male. Study-wide conclusions, independent of this receptor: Contracting CD4+ clones turned up mainly in the CM and EM memory subsets, whereas EMRA was where CD8+ clones were enriched. Some responding clones were detected in pre-infection memory, which suggested that pre-existing cross-reactive memory T cells had joined the SARS-CoV-2 response. The study covered only two mild cases, and larger cohorts including severe cases with pre-infection samples were considered necessary. Balanced CD4/CD8 phenotypes were observed for clones contracting from day 15 to 85, whereas a bias towards CD4+ was observed for a second wave of clones expanding from day 15 to 37. SARS-CoV-2 specificity of the second-wave clones peaking on day 37 was not confirmed.

PBMCs were isolated by Ficoll-Paque density gradient centrifugation. TCRdb records Illumina NovaSeq 6000 as the sequencer. cDNA libraries for TCRalpha and TCRbeta were prepared by 5'RACE using constant-segment primers, with sample barcodes and unique molecular identifiers added. RNA was extracted from every sample with Trizol reagent. Amplification of the libraries took two PCR steps, and the second step added a second sample barcode plus Illumina TruSeq adapters. The libraries were sequenced on an Illumina NovaSeq using 2 x 150 bp paired-end reads. Per the source publication's procedure: The reads were demultiplexed and collapsed into UMI-guided consensus sequences using migec v1.2.7. Using mixcr v2.1.11, the UMI consensuses were aligned to TRA and TRB V and J templates and assembled into clonotypes. A clonotype was counted as expanded or contracted only if both edgeR and NoisET called the change significant, with noise models trained on biological replicates. For edgeR calls, a false discovery rate-adjusted p below 0.01 and a log2 fold-change threshold of 1 were applied. As an exploratory analysis of dynamics, PCA with hierarchical clustering was applied to max-normalized trajectories of the 1000 most abundant clonotypes. The CD4 or CD8 phenotype of responding clones was assigned using the separately sequenced CD4+ and CD8+ repertoires. TCRdb reworked the public reads: Q25 trimming with fastp, MiXCR clone assembly, productive beta chains retained. One record per CDR3 amino acid sequence lists the most common genes and DNA. The V and J calls, along with clone size, are taken from TCRdb and not from the paper's own processing. The sample data list around 310,000 distinct CDR3 sequences, and less than 25% of these were observed just once. The top ten clones comprise 21% of the sample.

This clonotype was seen a handful of times. The antigen this receptor binds is unknown. Qualities for individual bases were not recorded, and no much larger clone is one base off. V gives up 3 bases and J gives up 1 base, and the segment between their germline ends measures 14 bases. The germline V gene gives CDR1 as SGHRS and CDR2 as YFSETQ. The CDR3 measures 17 amino acids from cysteine to phenylalanine. Only the CDR3 part of the read is kept: 51 bases, read in frame from the first base. This clonotype was obtained from a man in his late teens or twenties who had mild COVID-19 (a few samples of this study predate the infection). The sample titles of this study are shuffled in the database, so cell type and time point are left out; the donor was told from shared clones. Sequenced input: PBMCs or a T cell subset sorted from them (not recorded which). The receptor chain draws on TRBV5-1 and TRBJ1-6, with a weak D call of TRBD1 (5 bases match). The base sequence is TGCGCCAGCAGCTCTATCCTCGGGGGTTCCTATAATTCACCCCTCCACTTT. Its amino acids are CASSSILGGSYNSPLHF.